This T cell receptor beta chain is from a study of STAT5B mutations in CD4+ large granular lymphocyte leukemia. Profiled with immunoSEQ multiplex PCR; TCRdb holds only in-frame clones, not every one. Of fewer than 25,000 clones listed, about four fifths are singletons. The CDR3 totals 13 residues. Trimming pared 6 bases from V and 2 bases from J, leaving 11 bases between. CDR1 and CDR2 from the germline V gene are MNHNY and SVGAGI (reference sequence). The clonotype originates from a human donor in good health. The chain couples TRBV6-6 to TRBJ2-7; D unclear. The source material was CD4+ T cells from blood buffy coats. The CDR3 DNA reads TGTGCCAGCAGCCACAGTAAGGCCTACGAGCAGTACTTC. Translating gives CASSHSKAYEQYF.